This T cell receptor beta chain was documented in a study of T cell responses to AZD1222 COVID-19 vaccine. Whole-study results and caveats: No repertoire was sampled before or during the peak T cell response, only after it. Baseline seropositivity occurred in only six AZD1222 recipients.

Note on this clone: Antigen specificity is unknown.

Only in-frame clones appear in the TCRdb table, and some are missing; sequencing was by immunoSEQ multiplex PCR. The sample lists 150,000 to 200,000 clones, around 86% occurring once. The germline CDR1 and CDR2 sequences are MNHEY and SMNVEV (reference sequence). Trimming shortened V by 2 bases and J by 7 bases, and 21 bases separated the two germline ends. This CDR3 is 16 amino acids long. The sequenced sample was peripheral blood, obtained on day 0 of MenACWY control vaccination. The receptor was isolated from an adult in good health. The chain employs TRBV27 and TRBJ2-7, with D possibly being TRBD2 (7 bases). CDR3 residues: CASSLKPGVGRGEQYF. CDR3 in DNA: TGTGCCAGCAGTTTAAAGCCAGGGGTGGGGCGGGGGGAGCAGTACTTC.